The rows below give T cell receptor beta chains drawn from one sample of a study of T cell responses to AZD1222 COVID-19 vaccine. TCRdb's copy holds only in-frame clones and misses some; the assay was immunoSEQ multiplex PCR. The table records some 60,000 clones, 80% to 90% of them present only once. The starting material was peripheral blood, obtained 28 days after the second AZD1222 dose. All receptors come from an adult who received the AZD1222 COVID-19 vaccine. Both conserved end residues are part of each CDR3. Each record gives: D gene, clone size, V gene, J gene, CDR3 DNA, CDR3 protein. D genes are given only for firm matches. Size tells how often a clone was seen (once, few, many) or the class of an expanded clone, and some rows leave it out.

d_gene: NA; abundance: NA; v_gene: TRBV6-1; j_gene: TRBJ1-3; CDR3nt: TGTGCCAGCAGTGAAGCTGGGTGGGGGCTCTCTGGAAACACCATATATTTT; CDR3aa: CASSEAGWGLSGNTIYF
d_gene: NA; abundance: NA; v_gene: TRBV23-1; j_gene: TRBJ1-5; CDR3nt: TGCGCCAGCAGGGGTAGTTATAGCAATCAGCCCCAGCATTTT; CDR3aa: CASRGSYSNQPQHF
d_gene: NA; abundance: NA; v_gene: TRBV7-9; j_gene: TRBJ1-1; CDR3nt: TGTGCCAGCAGCTCTCAGGGAGATGAAGCTTTCTTT; CDR3aa: CASSSQGDEAFF
d_gene: NA; abundance: once; v_gene: TRBV6-2/TRBV6-3; j_gene: TRBJ2-7; CDR3nt: TGTGCCAGCAGTTCCCCTAGTTCCTACGAGCAGTACTTC; CDR3aa: CASSSPSSYEQYF
d_gene: NA; abundance: NA; v_gene: TRBV6-5; j_gene: TRBJ2-5; CDR3nt: TGTGCCAGCAGTTACTCCCTAGAGACTGGAGAGACCCAGTACTTC; CDR3aa: CASSYSLETGETQYF
d_gene: TRBD2; abundance: NA; v_gene: TRBV28; j_gene: TRBJ2-1; CDR3nt: TGTGCCAGCAGCCCTTACCTAACTAGCGGGAGTCTCAATGAGCAGTTCTTC; CDR3aa: CASSPYLTSGSLNEQFF
d_gene: NA; abundance: NA; v_gene: TRBV12-5; j_gene: TRBJ1-6; CDR3nt: TGTGCTAGTGGTTTGGTCGCAACCGACCCAGGGAGCTCCTATAATTCACCCCTCCACTTT; CDR3aa: CASGLVATDPGSSYNSPLHF
d_gene: NA; abundance: NA; v_gene: TRBV20-1; j_gene: TRBJ2-7; CDR3nt: TGCAGTGCTCGGGCCTCCTACGAGCAGTACTTC; CDR3aa: CSARASYEQYF
d_gene: NA; abundance: NA; v_gene: TRBV29-1; j_gene: TRBJ1-2; CDR3nt: TGCAGCGTTGACATTACCACCTATGGCTACACCTTC; CDR3aa: CSVDITTYGYTF
d_gene: NA; abundance: NA; v_gene: TRBV7-6; j_gene: TRBJ1-6; CDR3nt: TGTGCCAGCAGCTTACGTTCGGGTGTCATGGATTCACCCCTCCACTTT; CDR3aa: CASSLRSGVMDSPLHF
d_gene: NA; abundance: NA; v_gene: TRBV14; j_gene: TRBJ2-1; CDR3nt: TGTGCCAGCAGTCCCGACATTACCTACAATGAGCAGTTCTTC; CDR3aa: CASSPDITYNEQFF
d_gene: NA; abundance: once; v_gene: TRBV11-2; j_gene: TRBJ1-5; CDR3nt: TGTGCCAGCAGCTCCGGGACGGATAATCAGCCCCAGCATTTT; CDR3aa: CASSSGTDNQPQHF
d_gene: NA; abundance: NA; v_gene: TRBV5-1; j_gene: TRBJ1-1; CDR3nt: TGCGCCAGCAGGGGGGCGGGCGGAACTGAAGCTTTCTTT; CDR3aa: CASRGAGGTEAFF
d_gene: TRBD1; abundance: NA; v_gene: TRBV19; j_gene: TRBJ2-5; CDR3nt: TGTGCCAGTAGTAACTACGGGACAGGGGCGACCCAGTACTTC; CDR3aa: CASSNYGTGATQYF
d_gene: TRBD1; abundance: NA; v_gene: TRBV6-2/TRBV6-3; j_gene: TRBJ1-3; CDR3nt: TGTGCCAGCAGCCGCCCCCCGGGGACAGGAGGAAACACCATATATTTT; CDR3aa: CASSRPPGTGGNTIYF
d_gene: NA; abundance: few; v_gene: TRBV6-5; j_gene: TRBJ1-1; CDR3nt: TGTGCCAGCGGCCGGGGGGTAACCCCTGAAGCTTTCTTT; CDR3aa: CASGRGVTPEAFF
d_gene: NA; abundance: few; v_gene: TRBV6-5; j_gene: TRBJ2-7; CDR3nt: TGTGCCAGCAGCCGGGGGCGGGGCTCCTACGAGCAGTACTTC; CDR3aa: CASSRGRGSYEQYF
d_gene: NA; abundance: NA; v_gene: TRBV9; j_gene: TRBJ1-2; CDR3nt: TGTGCCAGCAGCGTAGCTCCGACAGAAAACTATGGCTACACCTTC; CDR3aa: CASSVAPTENYGYTF
d_gene: NA; abundance: NA; v_gene: TRBV6-1; j_gene: TRBJ1-3; CDR3nt: TGTGCCAGCAGTGAGGGGGCAACTGGAAACACCATATATTTT; CDR3aa: CASSEGATGNTIYF
d_gene: NA; abundance: NA; v_gene: TRBV6-1; j_gene: TRBJ2-3; CDR3nt: TGTGCCAGCAGTGAAGCGCACGGGGGCGGGGCAGATACGCAGTATTTT; CDR3aa: CASSEAHGGGADTQYF
d_gene: NA; abundance: NA; v_gene: TRBV27; j_gene: TRBJ1-6; CDR3nt: TGTGCCAGCAGTCCGAGACCGGGACGGGAAAATTCACCCCTCCACTTT; CDR3aa: CASSPRPGRENSPLHF
d_gene: TRBD1; abundance: NA; v_gene: TRBV5-4; j_gene: TRBJ2-5; CDR3nt: TGTGCCAGCAGCTTGGAAACCAGGGGGCGACAAGAGACCCAGTACTTC; CDR3aa: CASSLETRGRQETQYF
d_gene: NA; abundance: NA; v_gene: TRBV9; j_gene: TRBJ2-6; CDR3nt: TGTGCCAGCAGCGTAGTGGGGTCTGGGGCCAACGTCCTGACTTTC; CDR3aa: CASSVVGSGANVLTF
d_gene: NA; abundance: few; v_gene: TRBV3-1/TRBV3-2; j_gene: TRBJ1-5; CDR3nt: TGTGCCAGCAGCGTACAGGGATACAATCAGCCCCAGCATTTT; CDR3aa: CASSVQGYNQPQHF
d_gene: NA; abundance: NA; v_gene: TRBV28; j_gene: TRBJ1-3; CDR3nt: TGTGCCAGCAGTCCCGACAGTCGTTACTCTGGAAACACCATATATTTT; CDR3aa: CASSPDSRYSGNTIYF
d_gene: NA; abundance: NA; v_gene: TRBV12-3/TRBV12-4; j_gene: TRBJ1-2; CDR3nt: TGTGCCAGCAGTTTACTAAACTATGGCTACACCTTC; CDR3aa: CASSLLNYGYTF
d_gene: NA; abundance: few; v_gene: TRBV5-1; j_gene: TRBJ2-7; CDR3nt: TGCGCCAGCAGCTTGGTCGCGTACGAGCAGTACTTC; CDR3aa: CASSLVAYEQYF
d_gene: NA; abundance: few; v_gene: TRBV7-9; j_gene: TRBJ1-2; CDR3nt: TGTGCCATCCCCGCCGGGACCAAAGGTCGTGGCTACACCTTC; CDR3aa: CAIPAGTKGRGYTF
d_gene: TRBD1; abundance: NA; v_gene: TRBV7-2; j_gene: TRBJ2-4; CDR3nt: TGTGCCAGCAGCTCACCCAGGGGGCACGGAAACATTCAGTACTTC; CDR3aa: CASSSPRGHGNIQYF
d_gene: NA; abundance: NA; v_gene: TRBV12-3/TRBV12-4; j_gene: TRBJ1-4; CDR3nt: TGTGCCAGCCAGGTAGCAACTAATGAAAAACTGTTTTTT; CDR3aa: CASQVATNEKLFF
d_gene: NA; abundance: NA; v_gene: TRBV30; j_gene: TRBJ1-2; CDR3nt: TGTGCCTGGAGTAGTGGGGGCTATGGCTACACCTTC; CDR3aa: CAWSSGGYGYTF
d_gene: NA; abundance: once; v_gene: TRBV9; j_gene: TRBJ2-7; CDR3nt: TGTGCCAGCAGCGTAGGTTGGGGGGCGTACGAGCAGTACTTC; CDR3aa: CASSVGWGAYEQYF
d_gene: NA; abundance: NA; v_gene: TRBV28; j_gene: TRBJ1-6; CDR3nt: TGTGCCAGCAGTACGACGGATTCACCCCTCCACTTT; CDR3aa: CASSTTDSPLHF
d_gene: NA; abundance: NA; v_gene: TRBV28; j_gene: TRBJ1-5; CDR3nt: TGTGCCAGCAGCCCCCTCGGGGGGGGCAGCAATCAGCCCCAGCATTTT; CDR3aa: CASSPLGGGSNQPQHF
d_gene: NA; abundance: few; v_gene: TRBV4-1; j_gene: TRBJ2-3; CDR3nt: TGCGCCAGCAGCCAAGAAGGGCGGGGCTCGGCATATGATACGCAGTATTTT; CDR3aa: CASSQEGRGSAYDTQYF
d_gene: NA; abundance: NA; v_gene: TRBV19; j_gene: TRBJ1-5; CDR3nt: TGTGCCAGTACGTGGGGAGGGCGGAATAGCAATCAGCCCCAGCATTTT; CDR3aa: CASTWGGRNSNQPQHF
d_gene: TRBD1; abundance: NA; v_gene: TRBV4-3; j_gene: TRBJ2-5; CDR3nt: TGCGCCAGCAGCCAGGGACAGGGGCGAGAGACCCAGTACTTC; CDR3aa: CASSQGQGRETQYF
d_gene: NA; abundance: NA; v_gene: TRBV19; j_gene: TRBJ1-5; CDR3nt: TGTGCCAGTAGTCTCGGATATCAGCCCCAGCATTTT; CDR3aa: CASSLGYQPQHF
d_gene: TRBD2; abundance: NA; v_gene: TRBV7-2; j_gene: TRBJ2-7; CDR3nt: TGTGCCAGCAGCTCGACTAGCGGGAGGTCCTACGAGCAGTACTTC; CDR3aa: CASSSTSGRSYEQYF
d_gene: NA; abundance: NA; v_gene: TRBV4-1; j_gene: TRBJ2-5; CDR3nt: TGCGCCAGCAGCCCCCGTTCTAGTCCTGGGGAGACCCAGTACTTC; CDR3aa: CASSPRSSPGETQYF
d_gene: NA; abundance: NA; v_gene: TRBV23-1; j_gene: TRBJ1-1; CDR3nt: TGCGCCAGCAGTCAATTCGGGGGGCATGGCACTGAAGCTTTCTTT; CDR3aa: CASSQFGGHGTEAFF
d_gene: NA; abundance: NA; v_gene: TRBV7-2; j_gene: TRBJ2-7; CDR3nt: TGTGCCAGCAGCCAGGGGGGAGGGCCCTACGAGCAGTACTTC; CDR3aa: CASSQGGGPYEQYF
d_gene: NA; abundance: NA; v_gene: TRBV19; j_gene: TRBJ2-1; CDR3nt: TGTGCCAGTAGTCGAGGGGGAGTGGGACTGGATGAGCAGTTCTTC; CDR3aa: CASSRGGVGLDEQFF
d_gene: TRBD2; abundance: once; v_gene: TRBV6-1; j_gene: TRBJ2-3; CDR3nt: TGTGCCAGCAGTGAACGGAGCGGGGGTAGCACAGATACGCAGTATTTT; CDR3aa: CASSERSGGSTDTQYF
d_gene: TRBD1; abundance: NA; v_gene: TRBV4-3; j_gene: TRBJ1-6; CDR3nt: TGCGCCAGCGCAACCGGGACAGGTCATTCACCCCTCCACTTT; CDR3aa: CASATGTGHSPLHF
d_gene: NA; abundance: NA; v_gene: TRBV19; j_gene: TRBJ1-1; CDR3nt: TGTGCCAGTATGATCGGGGGGGCTGTAGGGAACACTGAAGCTTTCTTT; CDR3aa: CASMIGGAVGNTEAFF
d_gene: NA; abundance: NA; v_gene: TRBV4-1; j_gene: TRBJ1-1; CDR3nt: TGCGCCAGCAGCCAAGATCTCCAAATGAACACTGAAGCTTTCTTT; CDR3aa: CASSQDLQMNTEAFF
d_gene: NA; abundance: NA; v_gene: TRBV4-3; j_gene: TRBJ2-1; CDR3nt: TGCGCCAGCAGCCAAGCGAGGACAGACCCTCCGTTCTTC; CDR3aa: CASSQARTDPPFF
d_gene: NA; abundance: NA; v_gene: TRBV28; j_gene: TRBJ1-2; CDR3nt: TGTGCCGGAGGGGCGTTGAATGGCTACACCTTC; CDR3aa: CAGGALNGYTF
d_gene: NA; abundance: NA; v_gene: TRBV28; j_gene: TRBJ1-2; CDR3nt: TGTGCCAGCAGTTTATGGGGGAGTGGCTACACCTTC; CDR3aa: CASSLWGSGYTF
d_gene: TRBD2; abundance: few; v_gene: TRBV6-2/TRBV6-3; j_gene: TRBJ2-7; CDR3nt: TGTGCCAGCAGTTACTCGTTGGTAGCGGGAGGCTACGAGCAGTACTTC; CDR3aa: CASSYSLVAGGYEQYF